This TCR beta chain was observed in a study of blood T cell repertoires in COVID-19. The germline V and J ends were trimmed by 0 bases and 6 bases, with 9 bases remaining between them. The CDR3 contains 13 residues. Germline CDR1 and CDR2: LGHDT and YNNKEL (reference sequence). Libraries were prepared by immunoSEQ multiplex PCR; TCRdb keeps only in-frame clonotypes and omits some of them. The sample shows 80,000 to 95,000 clones, approximately 86% of them seen only once. The specimen was peripheral blood. V usage is TRBV3-1 (or the pseudogene TRBV3-2) and J usage is TRBJ2-7; the D is unclear. The source is a woman aged 50 to 65 with active or convalescent COVID-19. In DNA, the CDR3 is TGTGCCAGCAGCCAAGAAATCCGCGCCGAGCAGTACTTC. Protein product: CASSQEIRAEQYF.